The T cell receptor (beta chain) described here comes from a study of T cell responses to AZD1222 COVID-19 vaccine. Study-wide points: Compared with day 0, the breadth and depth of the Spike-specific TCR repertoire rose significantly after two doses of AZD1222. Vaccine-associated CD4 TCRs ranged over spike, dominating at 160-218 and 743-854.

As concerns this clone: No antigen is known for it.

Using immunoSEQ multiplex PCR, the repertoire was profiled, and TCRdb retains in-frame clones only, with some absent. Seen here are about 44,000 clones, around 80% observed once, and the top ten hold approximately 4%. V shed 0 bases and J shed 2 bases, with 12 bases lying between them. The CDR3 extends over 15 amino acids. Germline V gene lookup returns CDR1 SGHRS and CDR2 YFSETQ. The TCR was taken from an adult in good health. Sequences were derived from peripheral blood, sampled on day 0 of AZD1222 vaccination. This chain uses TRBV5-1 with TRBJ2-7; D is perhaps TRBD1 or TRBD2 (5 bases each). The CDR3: CASSLAVGDAYEQYF. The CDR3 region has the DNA TGCGCCAGCAGCTTGGCCGTCGGGGACGCCTACGAGCAGTACTTC.